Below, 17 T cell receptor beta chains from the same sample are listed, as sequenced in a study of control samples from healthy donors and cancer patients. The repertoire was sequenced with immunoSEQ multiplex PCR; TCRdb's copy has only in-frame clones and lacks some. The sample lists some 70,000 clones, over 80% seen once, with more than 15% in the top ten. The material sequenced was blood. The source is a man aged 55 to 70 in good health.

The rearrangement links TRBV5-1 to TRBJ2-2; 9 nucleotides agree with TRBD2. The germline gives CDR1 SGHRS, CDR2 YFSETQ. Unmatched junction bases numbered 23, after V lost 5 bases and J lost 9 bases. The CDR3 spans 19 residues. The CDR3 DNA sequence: TGCGCCAGCAGTCGCCGGTCCGGGACTAGCAGAAGCGTAACCCGGGAGCTGTTTTTT. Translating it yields CASSRRSGTSRSVTRELFF.

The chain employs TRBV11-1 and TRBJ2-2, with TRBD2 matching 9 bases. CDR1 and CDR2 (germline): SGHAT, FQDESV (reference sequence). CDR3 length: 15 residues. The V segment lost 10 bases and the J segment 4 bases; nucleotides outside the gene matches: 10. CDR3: CATAGGPVVTGELFF. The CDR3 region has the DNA TGTGCCACGGCGGGAGGGCCCGTTGTCACCGGGGAGCTGTTTTTT.

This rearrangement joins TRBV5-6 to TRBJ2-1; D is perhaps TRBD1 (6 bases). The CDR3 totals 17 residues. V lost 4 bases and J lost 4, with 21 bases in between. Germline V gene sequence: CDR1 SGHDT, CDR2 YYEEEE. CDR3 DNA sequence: TGTGCCAGCAGCAGAAGACAGGCTAATCCAATGTACAATGAGCAGTTCTTC. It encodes CASSRRQANPMYNEQFF.

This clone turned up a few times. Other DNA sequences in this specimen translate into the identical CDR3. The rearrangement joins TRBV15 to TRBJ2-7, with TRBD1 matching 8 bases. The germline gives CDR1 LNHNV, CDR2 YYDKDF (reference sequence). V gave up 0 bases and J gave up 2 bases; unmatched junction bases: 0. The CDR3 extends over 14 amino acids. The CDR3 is CATSRDRGPYEQYF. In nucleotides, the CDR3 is TGTGCCACCAGCAGAGACAGGGGGCCCTACGAGCAGTACTTC.

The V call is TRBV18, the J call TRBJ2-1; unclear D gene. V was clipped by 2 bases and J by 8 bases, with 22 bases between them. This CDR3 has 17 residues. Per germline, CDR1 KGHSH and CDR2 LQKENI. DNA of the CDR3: TGTGCCAGCTCACCATATTCCGGAGTCCGAACGTCTGATGAGCAGTTCTTC. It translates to CASSPYSGVRTSDEQFF.

CDR3 in amino acids: CASSLDLQFGNTIYF. Here the CDR3 DNA reads TGTGCCAGCAGCTTAGATCTTCAGTTTGGAAACACCATATATTTT. This chain joins TRBV7-2 and TRBJ1-3; D remains ambiguous. CDR1 is SGHTA and CDR2 is FQGNSA in the germline V gene. V was clipped by 1 base and J by 3 bases, with 10 bases between them. The CDR3 totals 15 residues.

CDR3 nucleotides: TGCAGTGCTAGAAAGGGACTAGTGCAGTTCTTC. Translation: CSARKGLVQFF. The chain combines TRBV20-1 with TRBJ2-1, with TRBD2 matching over 8 bases. This CDR3 comprises 11 residues. Germline CDR1 and CDR2: DFQATT and SNEGSKA (reference sequence). V gave up 2 bases and J gave up 12 bases; unmatched junction bases: 3.

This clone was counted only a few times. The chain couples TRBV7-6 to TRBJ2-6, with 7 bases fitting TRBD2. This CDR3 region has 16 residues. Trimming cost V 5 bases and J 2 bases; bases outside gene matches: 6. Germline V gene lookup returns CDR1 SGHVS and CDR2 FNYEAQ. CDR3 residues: CASSPRGGAGANVLTF. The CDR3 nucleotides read TGTGCCAGCAGCCCTCGCGGGGGAGCTGGGGCCAACGTCCTGACTTTC.

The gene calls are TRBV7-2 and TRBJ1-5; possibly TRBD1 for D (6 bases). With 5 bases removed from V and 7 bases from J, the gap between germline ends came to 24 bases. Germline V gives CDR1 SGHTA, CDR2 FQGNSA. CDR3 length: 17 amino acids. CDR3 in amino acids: CASSLLGRGARGQPQHF. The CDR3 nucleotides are TGTGCCAGCAGCCTTCTGGGCAGGGGCGCACGGGGGCAGCCCCAGCATTTT.

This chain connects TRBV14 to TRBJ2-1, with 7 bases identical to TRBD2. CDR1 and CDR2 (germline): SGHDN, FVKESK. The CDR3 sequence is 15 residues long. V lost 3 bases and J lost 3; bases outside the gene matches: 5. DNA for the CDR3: TGTGCCAGCAGCCATCTCAGCGGGAACTACAATGAGCAGTTCTTC. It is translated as CASSHLSGNYNEQFF.

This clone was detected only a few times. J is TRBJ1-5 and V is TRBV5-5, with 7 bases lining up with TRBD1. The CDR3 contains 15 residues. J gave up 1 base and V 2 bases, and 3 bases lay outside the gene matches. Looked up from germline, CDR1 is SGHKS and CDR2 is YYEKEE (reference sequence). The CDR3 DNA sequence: TGTGCCAGCAGCTTCAGGGGGGGGAGCAATCAGCCCCAGCATTTT. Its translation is CASSFRGGSNQPQHF.

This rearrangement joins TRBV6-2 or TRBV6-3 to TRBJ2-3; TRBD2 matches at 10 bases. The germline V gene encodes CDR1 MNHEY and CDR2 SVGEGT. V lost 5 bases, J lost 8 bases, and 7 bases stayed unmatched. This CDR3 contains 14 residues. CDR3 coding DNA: TGTGCCAGCAGTGCTAGCGGGAGCCCCACTACGCAGTATTTT. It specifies CASSASGSPTTQYF.

CDR3 loop: CASSPQGAKNTEAFF. As DNA, the CDR3 is TGTGCCAGCAGCCCCCAGGGGGCGAAGAACACTGAAGCTTTCTTT. The chain carries TRBV2 and TRBJ1-1; 8 nucleotides match TRBD1. Germline CDR1 and CDR2: SNHLY and FYNNEI. The J segment lost 1 base and the V segment lost 6 bases, leaving 7 bases of the junction unmatched. This CDR3 has 15 amino acids.

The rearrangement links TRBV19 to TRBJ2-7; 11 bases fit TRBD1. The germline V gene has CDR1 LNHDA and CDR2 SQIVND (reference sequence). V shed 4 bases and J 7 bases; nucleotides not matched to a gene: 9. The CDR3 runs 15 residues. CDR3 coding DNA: TGTGCCAGTAGTACCCAAGGACAGGGGGCTGGGGAGCAGTACTTC. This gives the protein CASSTQGQGAGEQYF.

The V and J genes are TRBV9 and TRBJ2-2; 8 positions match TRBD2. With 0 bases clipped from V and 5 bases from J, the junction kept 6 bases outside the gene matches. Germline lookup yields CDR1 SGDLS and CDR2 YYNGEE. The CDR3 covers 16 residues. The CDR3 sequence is CASSVDGRAGTGELFF. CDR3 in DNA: TGTGCCAGCAGCGTAGACGGGAGGGCGGGAACCGGGGAGCTGTTTTTT.

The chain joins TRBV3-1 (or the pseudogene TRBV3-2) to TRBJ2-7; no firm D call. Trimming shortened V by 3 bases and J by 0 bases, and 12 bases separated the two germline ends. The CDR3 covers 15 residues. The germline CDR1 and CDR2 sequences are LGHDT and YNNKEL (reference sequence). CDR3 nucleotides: TGTGCCAGCAGCCAGATGGGGATCAGCTCCTACGAGCAGTACTTC. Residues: CASSQMGISSYEQYF.

The CDR3 spells CASSQSILNQPQHF. The CDR3 coding sequence is TGCGCCAGCAGCCAAAGCATCCTAAATCAGCCCCAGCATTTT. The chain carries TRBV4-1 and TRBJ1-5; no clear D. CDR1 and CDR2 from the germline V gene are MGHRA and YSYEKL. The V gene lost 2 bases and the J gene lost 4 bases, with 9 bases spanning the gap. This CDR3 has 14 residues.